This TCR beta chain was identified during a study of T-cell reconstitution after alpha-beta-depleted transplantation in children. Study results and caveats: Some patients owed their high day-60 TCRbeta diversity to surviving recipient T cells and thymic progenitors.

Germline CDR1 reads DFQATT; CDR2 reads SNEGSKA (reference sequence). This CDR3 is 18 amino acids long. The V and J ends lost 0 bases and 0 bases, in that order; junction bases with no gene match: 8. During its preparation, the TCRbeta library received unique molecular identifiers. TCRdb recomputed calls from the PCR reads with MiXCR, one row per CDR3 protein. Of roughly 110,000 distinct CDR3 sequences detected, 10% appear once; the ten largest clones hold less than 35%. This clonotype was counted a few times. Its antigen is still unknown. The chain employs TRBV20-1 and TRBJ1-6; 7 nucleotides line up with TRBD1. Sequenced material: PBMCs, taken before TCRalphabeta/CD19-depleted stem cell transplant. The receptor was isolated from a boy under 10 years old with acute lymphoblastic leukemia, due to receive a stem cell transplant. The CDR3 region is CSARDLAGGSSYNSPLHF. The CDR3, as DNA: TGCAGTGCTAGAGATCTGGCAGGGGGGAGCTCCTATAATTCACCCCTCCACTTT.